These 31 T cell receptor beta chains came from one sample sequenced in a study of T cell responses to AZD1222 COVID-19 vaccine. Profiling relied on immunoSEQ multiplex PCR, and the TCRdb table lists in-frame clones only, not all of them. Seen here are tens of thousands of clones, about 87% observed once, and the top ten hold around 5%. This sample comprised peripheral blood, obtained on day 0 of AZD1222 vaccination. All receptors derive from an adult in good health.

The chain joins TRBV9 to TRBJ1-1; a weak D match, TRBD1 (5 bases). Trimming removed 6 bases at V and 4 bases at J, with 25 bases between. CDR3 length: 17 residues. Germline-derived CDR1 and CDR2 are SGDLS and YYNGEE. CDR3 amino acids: CASTQLGRRLRGTEAFF. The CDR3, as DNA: TGTGCCAGCACTCAACTTGGCAGACGATTGAGGGGCACTGAAGCTTTCTTT.

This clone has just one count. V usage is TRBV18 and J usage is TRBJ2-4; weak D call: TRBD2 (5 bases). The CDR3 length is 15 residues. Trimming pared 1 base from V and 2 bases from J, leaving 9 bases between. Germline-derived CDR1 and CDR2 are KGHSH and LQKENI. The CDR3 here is CASSPQSGPKNIQYF. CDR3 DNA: TGTGCCAGCTCACCACAGAGCGGTCCCAAAAACATTCAGTACTTC.

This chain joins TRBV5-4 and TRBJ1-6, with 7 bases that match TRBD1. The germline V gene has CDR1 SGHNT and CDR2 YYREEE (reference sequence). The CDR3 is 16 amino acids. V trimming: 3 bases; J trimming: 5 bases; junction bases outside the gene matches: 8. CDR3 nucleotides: TGTGCCAGCAGCTCCGGACAGGTCTCAAATAATTCACCCCTCCACTTT. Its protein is CASSSGQVSNNSPLHF. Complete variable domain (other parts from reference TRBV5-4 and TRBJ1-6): ETGVTQSPTHLIKTRGQQVTLRCSSQSGHNTVSWYQQALGQGPQFIFQYYREEENGRGNFPPRFSGLQFPNYSSELNVNALELDDSALYLCASSSGQVSNNSPLHFGNGTRLTVT.

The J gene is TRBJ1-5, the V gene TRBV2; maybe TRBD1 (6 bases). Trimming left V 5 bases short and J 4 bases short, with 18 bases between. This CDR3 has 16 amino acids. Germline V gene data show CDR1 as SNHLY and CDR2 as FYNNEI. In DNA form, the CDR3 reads TGTGCCAGCAGTCTCTTAGGGGCGGGGACAAATCAGCCCCAGCATTTT. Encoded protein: CASSLLGAGTNQPQHF. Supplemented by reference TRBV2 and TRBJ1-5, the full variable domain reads EPEVTQTPSHQVTQMGQEVILRCVPISNHLYFYWYRQILGQKVEFLVSFYNNEISEKSEIFDDQFSVERPDGSNFTLKIRSTKLEDSAMYFCASSLLGAGTNQPQHFGDGTRLSIL.

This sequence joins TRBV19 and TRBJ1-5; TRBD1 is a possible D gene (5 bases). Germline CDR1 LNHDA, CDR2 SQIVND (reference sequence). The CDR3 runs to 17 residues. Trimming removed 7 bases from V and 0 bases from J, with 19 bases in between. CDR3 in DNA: TGTGCCAGTACCACCGAAGGGGTATCGATTAGCAATCAGCCCCAGCATTTT. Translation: CASTTEGVSISNQPQHF.

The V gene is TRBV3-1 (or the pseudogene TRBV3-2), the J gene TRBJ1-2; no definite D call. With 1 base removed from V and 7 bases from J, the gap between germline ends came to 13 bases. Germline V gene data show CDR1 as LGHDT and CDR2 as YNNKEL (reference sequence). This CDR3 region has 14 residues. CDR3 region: CASSQGAGGVGYTF. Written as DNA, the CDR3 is TGTGCCAGCAGCCAAGGCGCGGGCGGCGTTGGCTACACCTTC.

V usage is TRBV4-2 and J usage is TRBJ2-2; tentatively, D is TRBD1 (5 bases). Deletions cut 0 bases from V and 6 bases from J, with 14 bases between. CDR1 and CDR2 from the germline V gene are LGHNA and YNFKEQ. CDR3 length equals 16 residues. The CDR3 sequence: CASSQDQGLESGELFF. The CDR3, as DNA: TGTGCCAGCAGCCAAGACCAGGGCCTAGAATCCGGGGAGCTGTTTTTT.

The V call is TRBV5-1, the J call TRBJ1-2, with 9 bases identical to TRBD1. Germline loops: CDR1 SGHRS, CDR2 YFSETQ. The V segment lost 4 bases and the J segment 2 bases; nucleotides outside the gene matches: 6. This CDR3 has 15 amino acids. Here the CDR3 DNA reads TGCGCCAGCAGCCCGACGGGACAGGGAAACTATGGCTACACCTTC. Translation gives CASSPTGQGNYGYTF.

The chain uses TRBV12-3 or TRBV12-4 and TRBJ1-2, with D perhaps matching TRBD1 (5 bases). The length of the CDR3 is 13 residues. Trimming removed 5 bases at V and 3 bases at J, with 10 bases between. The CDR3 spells CASSPGGDYGYTF. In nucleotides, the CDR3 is TGTGCCAGCAGTCCCGGAGGGGACTATGGCTACACCTTC.

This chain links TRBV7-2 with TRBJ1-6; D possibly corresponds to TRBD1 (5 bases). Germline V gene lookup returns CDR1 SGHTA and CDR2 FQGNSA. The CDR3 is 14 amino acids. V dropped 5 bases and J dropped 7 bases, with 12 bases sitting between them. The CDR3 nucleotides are TGTGCCAGCAGCCCACGGGACGGCAATTCACCCCTCCACTTT. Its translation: CASSPRDGNSPLHF.

The CDR3 DNA is TGTGCCAGCAGCCAATTTGGTCTTTCACCCCTCCACTTT. Its translation: CASSQFGLSPLHF. The chain uses TRBV3-1 (or the pseudogene TRBV3-2) and TRBJ1-6; D is unresolved. The germline V gene encodes CDR1 LGHDT and CDR2 YNNKEL (reference sequence). CDR3 size: 13 residues. Trimming removed 2 bases from V and 9 bases from J, with 8 bases in between.

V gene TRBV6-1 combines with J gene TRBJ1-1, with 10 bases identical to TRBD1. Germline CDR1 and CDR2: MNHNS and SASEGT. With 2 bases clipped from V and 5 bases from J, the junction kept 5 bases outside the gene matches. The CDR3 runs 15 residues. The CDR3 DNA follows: TGTGCCAGCAGTGAAAGGACAGGGGGGAGGACTGAAGCTTTCTTT. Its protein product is CASSERTGGRTEAFF.

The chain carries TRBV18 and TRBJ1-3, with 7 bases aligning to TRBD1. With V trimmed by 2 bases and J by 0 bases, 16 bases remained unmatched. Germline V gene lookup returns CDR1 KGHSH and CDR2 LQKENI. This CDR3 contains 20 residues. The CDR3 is CASSPRGGQRSVDSGNTIYF. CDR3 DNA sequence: TGTGCCAGCTCACCAAGAGGGGGCCAAAGGTCGGTCGACTCTGGAAACACCATATATTTT.

Here the CDR3 reads CASSPSPAFNEQFF. In DNA, the CDR3 is TGTGCCAGCTCACCCTCCCCAGCGTTCAATGAGCAGTTCTTC. This chain connects TRBV18 to TRBJ2-1; D remains unclear. Germline-derived CDR1 and CDR2 are KGHSH and LQKENI. V was cut by 3 bases and J by 6 bases, with 12 bases left in between. The CDR3 loop spans 14 amino acids.

CDR3: CASRRDGFNQPQHF. The DNA for the CDR3 is TGTGCCAGCAGGAGGGACGGATTCAATCAGCCCCAGCATTTT. The V gene is TRBV6-5, the J gene TRBJ1-5; D possibly corresponds to TRBD1 (5 bases). The CDR3 sequence is 14 residues long. Trimming cost V 6 bases and J 3 bases, with 12 bases left between them. Germline values: CDR1 MNHEY, CDR2 SVGAGI.

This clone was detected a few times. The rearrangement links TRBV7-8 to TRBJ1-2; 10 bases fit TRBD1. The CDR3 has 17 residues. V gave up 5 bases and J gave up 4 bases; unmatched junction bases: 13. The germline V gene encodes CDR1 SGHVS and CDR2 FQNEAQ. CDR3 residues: CASSPPPGTGVFYGYTF. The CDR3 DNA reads TGTGCCAGCAGCCCCCCTCCCGGGACAGGGGTCTTCTATGGCTACACCTTC.

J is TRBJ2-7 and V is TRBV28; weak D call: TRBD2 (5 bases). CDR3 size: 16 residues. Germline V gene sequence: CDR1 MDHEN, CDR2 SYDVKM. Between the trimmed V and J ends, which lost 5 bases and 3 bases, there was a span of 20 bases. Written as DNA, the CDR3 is TGTGCCAGCAGTCCGCCTCGGACTGACCTGGACTACGAGCAGTACTTC. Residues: CASSPPRTDLDYEQYF.

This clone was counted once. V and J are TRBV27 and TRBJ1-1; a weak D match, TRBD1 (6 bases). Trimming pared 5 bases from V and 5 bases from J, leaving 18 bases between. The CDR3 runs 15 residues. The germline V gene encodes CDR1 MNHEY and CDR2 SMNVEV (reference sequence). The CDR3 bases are TGTGCCAGCAGTCCCACTCCGGGGGGCGGAACTGAAGCTTTCTTT. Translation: CASSPTPGGGTEAFF.

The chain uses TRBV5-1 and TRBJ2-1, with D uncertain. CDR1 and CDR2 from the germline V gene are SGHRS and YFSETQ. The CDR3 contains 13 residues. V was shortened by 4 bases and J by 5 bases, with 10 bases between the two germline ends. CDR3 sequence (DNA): TGCGCCAGCAGCCCCGACACGCACAATGAGCAGTTCTTC. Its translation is CASSPDTHNEQFF.

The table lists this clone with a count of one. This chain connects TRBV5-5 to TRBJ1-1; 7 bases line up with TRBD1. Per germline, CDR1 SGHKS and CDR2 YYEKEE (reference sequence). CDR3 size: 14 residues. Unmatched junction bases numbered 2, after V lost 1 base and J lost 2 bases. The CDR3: CASSLRQGNTEAFF. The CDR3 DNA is TGTGCCAGCAGCTTGAGACAGGGCAACACTGAAGCTTTCTTT.

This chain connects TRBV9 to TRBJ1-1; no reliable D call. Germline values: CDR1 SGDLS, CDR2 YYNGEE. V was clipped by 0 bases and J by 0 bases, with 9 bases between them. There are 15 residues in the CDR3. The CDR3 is CASSVGGALNTEAFF. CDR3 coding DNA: TGTGCCAGCAGCGTAGGAGGAGCCCTGAACACTGAAGCTTTCTTT.

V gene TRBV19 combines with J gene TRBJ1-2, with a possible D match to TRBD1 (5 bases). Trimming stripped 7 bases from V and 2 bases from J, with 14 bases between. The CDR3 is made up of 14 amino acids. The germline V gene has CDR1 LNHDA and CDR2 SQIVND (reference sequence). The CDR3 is CASTPGQGNYGYTF. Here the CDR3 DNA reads TGTGCCAGTACCCCCGGGCAGGGCAACTATGGCTACACCTTC.

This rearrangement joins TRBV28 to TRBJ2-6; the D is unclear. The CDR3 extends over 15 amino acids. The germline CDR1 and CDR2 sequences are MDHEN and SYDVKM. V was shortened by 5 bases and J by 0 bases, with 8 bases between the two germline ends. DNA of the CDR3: TGTGCCAGCAGTATCCACAGCTCTGGGGCCAACGTCCTGACTTTC. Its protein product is CASSIHSSGANVLTF.

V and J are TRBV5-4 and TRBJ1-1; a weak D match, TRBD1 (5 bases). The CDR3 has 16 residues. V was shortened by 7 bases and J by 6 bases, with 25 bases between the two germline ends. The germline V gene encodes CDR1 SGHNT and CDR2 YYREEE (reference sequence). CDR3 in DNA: TGTGCCAGCCGTCGTTCTGGGGGTAGAGGGGTATCTGAAGCTTTCTTT. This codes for CASRRSGGRGVSEAFF.

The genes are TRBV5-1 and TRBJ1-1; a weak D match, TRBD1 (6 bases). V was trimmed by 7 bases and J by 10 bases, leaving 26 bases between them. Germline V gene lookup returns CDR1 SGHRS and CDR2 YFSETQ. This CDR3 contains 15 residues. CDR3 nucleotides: TGCGCCAGCCGTACAGGGTATTCGGATGGTATGGGAGCTTTCTTT. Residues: CASRTGYSDGMGAFF.

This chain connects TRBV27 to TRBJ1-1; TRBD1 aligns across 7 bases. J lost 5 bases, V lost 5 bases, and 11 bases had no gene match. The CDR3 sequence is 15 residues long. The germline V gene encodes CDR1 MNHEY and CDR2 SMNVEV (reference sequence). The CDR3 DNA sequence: TGTGCCAGCAGTCCCAGGGGGGCGGTGCGTACTGAAGCTTTCTTT. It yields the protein CASSPRGAVRTEAFF.

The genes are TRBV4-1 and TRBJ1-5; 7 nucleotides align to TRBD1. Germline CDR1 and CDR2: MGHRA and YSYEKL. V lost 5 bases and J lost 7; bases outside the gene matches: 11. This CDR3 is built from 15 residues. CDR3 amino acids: CASSYMTGSEQPQHF. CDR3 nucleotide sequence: TGCGCCAGCAGCTACATGACAGGGTCGGAACAGCCCCAGCATTTT.

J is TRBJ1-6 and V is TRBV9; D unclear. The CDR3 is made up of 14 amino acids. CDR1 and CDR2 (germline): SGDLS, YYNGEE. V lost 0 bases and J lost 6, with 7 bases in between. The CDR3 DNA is TGTGCCAGCAGCGTAGAGGGCTCTAATTCACCCCTCCACTTT. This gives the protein CASSVEGSNSPLHF.

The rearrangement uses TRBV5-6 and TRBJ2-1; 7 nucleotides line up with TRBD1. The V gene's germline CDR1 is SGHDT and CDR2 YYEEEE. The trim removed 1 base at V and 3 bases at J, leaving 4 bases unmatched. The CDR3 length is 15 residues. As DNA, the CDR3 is TGTGCCAGCAGCTTGCTGGGACAGAGCTACAATGAGCAGTTCTTC. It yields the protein CASSLLGQSYNEQFF.

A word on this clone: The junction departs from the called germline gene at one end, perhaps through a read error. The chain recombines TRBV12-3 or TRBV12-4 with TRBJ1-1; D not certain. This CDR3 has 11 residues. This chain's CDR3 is CASSLEARKRF. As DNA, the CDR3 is TGTGCCAGCAGTTTAGAGGCCCGGAAGCGCTTT.

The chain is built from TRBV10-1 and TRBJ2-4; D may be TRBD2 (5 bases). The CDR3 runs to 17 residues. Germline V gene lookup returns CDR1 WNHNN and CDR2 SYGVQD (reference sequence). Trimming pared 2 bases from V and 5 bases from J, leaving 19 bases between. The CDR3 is CASSEPDKYGVENIQYF. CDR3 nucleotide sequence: TGCGCCAGCAGTGAGCCAGATAAGTACGGGGTCGAAAACATTCAGTACTTC.